The entry that follows covers one T cell receptor (beta chain) sequence. The sample belongs to a study of cytomegalovirus exposure and HLA in healthy donors. TCRdb's table, derived via immunoSEQ multiplex PCR, lists solely in-frame clones and lacks some. The table includes around 160,000 clones, approximately 88% detected once. Germline V gene sequence: CDR1 ENHRY, CDR2 SYGVKD. The V gene end was trimmed by 10 bases and the J gene end by 8 bases; junction bases not matched to a gene: 8. The CDR3 covers 13 residues. This chain joins TRBV10-3 and TRBJ1-4; TRBD1 aligns across 9 bases. Sequencing was performed on PBMCs. The sequence was collected from a man aged 25 to 40 in good health and CMV-seropositive. CDR3 amino acids: CATRDRVKEKLFF. As DNA, the CDR3 is TGTGCCACCAGGGACAGGGTGAAGGAAAAACTGTTTTTT.